The sequence of this T cell receptor (beta chain) was determined in a study of a mutant IDH1 vaccine in newly diagnosed glioma. Losses at the gene ends were 7 bases for V and 5 bases for J; bases not matched to a gene: 13. The CDR3 length is 15 residues. Germline values: CDR1 SNHLY, CDR2 FYNNEI. With regard to this clone: Its antigen is currently unknown.

The protocol was immunoSEQ multiplex PCR, while the TCRdb copy is restricted to in-frame clones and leaves out a portion. The profile shows roughly 43,000 clones, roughly 80% of them singletons. Time point defined: week 23, last vaccination. Each dose delivered 300 ug of mutant IDH1 20-mer peptide subcutaneously with imiquimod. The sequence derives from a man aged 45-65 years with glioma. This specimen consisted of PBMCs, obtained from a glioma patient whose treatment included an IDH1 peptide vaccine. V gene TRBV2 combines with J gene TRBJ2-5; TRBD1 matches 7 bases. The CDR3 bases are TGTGCCAGCATTCGGGACAGAAGAGGAGAGGAGACCCAGTACTTC. This gives the protein CASIRDRRGEETQYF. Based on the CDR3 plus reference TRBV2 and TRBJ2-5, the full variable domain is EPEVTQTPSHQVTQMGQEVILRCVPISNHLYFYWYRQILGQKVEFLVSFYNNEISEKSEIFDDQFSVERPDGSNFTLKIRSTKLEDSAMYFCASIRDRRGEETQYFGPGTRLLVL.